This TCR beta chain was sequenced in a study of CDR3 diversity in severe acne. In its sample, this clonotype was seen a few times. A much larger clone lies one base from this, so it may be a read error. The CDR3 covers 14 residues. CDR1 and CDR2 (germline): SGHTS, YDEGEE. TCRdb re-called the PCR reads through MiXCR, storing one row per CDR3 protein. The data show 97,000 or so distinct CDR3 sequences, with around 56% seen just once and over 10% held by the top ten. The chain links TRBV5-8 to TRBJ2-7; possible D gene TRBD1, 6 bases. The TCR comes from a male donor with acne. Specimen: blood. CDR3 sequence reads: CTSRRSSGAIEQYF. In DNA, the CDR3 is TGTACCAGCAGGCGCTCTTCAGGGGCCATCGAGCAGTACTTC.